These 21 T cell receptor beta chains originate from one sample sequenced in a study of cytomegalovirus exposure and HLA in healthy donors. Profiling relied on immunoSEQ multiplex PCR, and the TCRdb table lists in-frame clones only, not all of them. Counted here are about 310,000 clones, roughly 87% occurring once; the ten biggest clones make up 0.9% to 1%. Input material: PBMCs. Receptors originate from a man aged 25-40 years in good health and CMV-seronegative.

The genes are TRBV5-1 and TRBJ1-2, with D tentatively TRBD1 (6 bases). Trimming took off 0 bases at V and 0 bases at J, with 9 bases between the two ends. CDR1 SGHRS and CDR2 YFSETQ come from the germline V gene. CDR3 size: 15 residues. The CDR3 reads CASSLARGPNYGYTF. DNA for the CDR3: TGCGCCAGCAGCTTGGCCAGGGGCCCTAACTATGGCTACACCTTC.

The chain combines TRBV7-9 with TRBJ1-2, with 7 positions matching TRBD1. This CDR3 is built from 15 residues. Looked up from germline, CDR1 is SEHNR and CDR2 is FQNEAQ (reference sequence). J was trimmed by 5 bases and V by 4 bases; bases with no gene match: 10. CDR3 residues: CASSSGDSALYGYTF. For the CDR3, the DNA is TGTGCCAGCAGCTCTGGGGACAGTGCACTTTATGGCTACACCTTC.

V is TRBV7-2 and J is TRBJ2-7, with TRBD2 matching over 14 bases. The CDR3 is 16 amino acids. Germline V CDR1 and CDR2: SGHTA, FQGNSA. The V gene end was trimmed by 5 bases and the J gene end by 1 base; junction bases not matched to a gene: 4. CDR3 in amino acids: CASSRTSGGYSYEQYF. CDR3 nucleotide sequence: TGTGCCAGCAGCCGGACTAGCGGGGGGTATTCCTACGAGCAGTACTTC.

The V gene is TRBV5-1, the J gene TRBJ2-1, with a tentative D call TRBD2 (6 bases). With 6 bases removed from V and 9 bases from J, the gap between germline ends came to 16 bases. The CDR3 has 13 residues. Germline V CDR1 and CDR2: SGHRS, YFSETQ. This chain's CDR3 is CASTQGLSGEQFF. CDR3 sequence (DNA): TGCGCCAGCACTCAGGGACTTTCGGGTGAGCAGTTCTTC.

This clone appeared a single time. V gene TRBV19 combines with J gene TRBJ2-1, with 8 nucleotides matching TRBD2. The CDR3 spans 15 residues. After removal of 4 bases from V and 7 bases from J, the junction contained 9 bases not matched to a gene. Germline CDR1 reads LNHDA; CDR2 reads SQIVND (reference sequence). The CDR3 reads CASSTVGGGRNEQFF. The CDR3 DNA reads as TGTGCCAGTAGTACAGTCGGGGGGGGCCGGAATGAGCAGTTCTTC.

V is TRBV5-6 and J is TRBJ2-2; weak D call: TRBD1 (6 bases). V lost 4 bases and J lost 4, with 20 bases in between. CDR1 and CDR2 from the germline V gene are SGHDT and YYEEEE. The CDR3 has 17 amino acids. The CDR3 coding sequence is TGTGCCAGCAGCCTGATCCCGCCAGGGGCGGTCACCGGGGAGCTGTTTTTT. Translating gives CASSLIPPGAVTGELFF.

The rearrangement joins TRBV2 to TRBJ1-5, with D perhaps matching TRBD1 (6 bases). There are 14 residues in the CDR3. From germline, CDR1 is SNHLY and CDR2 FYNNEI. Trimming took off 4 bases at V and 6 bases at J, with 13 bases between the two ends. DNA for the CDR3: TGTGCCAGCAGTGTGGGGGCTGGGGGTCAGCCCCAGCATTTT. Protein sequence: CASSVGAGGQPQHF.

The V gene is TRBV19, the J gene TRBJ2-3, with 8 bases identical to TRBD1. The CDR3 length is 16 residues. Germline V gives CDR1 LNHDA, CDR2 SQIVND (reference sequence). V trimming: 6 bases; J trimming: 2 bases; junction bases outside the gene matches: 10. CDR3 DNA: TGTGCCAGTAGCTTCGCAGGACAGGGAATCACAGATACGCAGTATTTT. Protein product: CASSFAGQGITDTQYF. The entire variable domain, with the rest obtained from reference TRBV19 and TRBJ2-3, is as follows: DGGITQSPKYLFRKEGQNVTLSCEQNLNHDAMYWYRQDPGQGLRLIYYSQIVNDFQKGDIAEGYSVSREKKESFPLTVTSAQKNPTAFYLCASSFAGQGITDTQYFGPGTRLTVL.

The gene calls are TRBV4-1 and TRBJ1-1, with a weak D call TRBD1 (5 bases). V lost 5 bases to trimming and J lost 4 bases, with 11 bases between them. The CDR3 covers 13 residues. Germline CDR1 and CDR2: MGHRA and YSYEKL. CDR3 loop: CASSSGGGTEAFF. As DNA, the CDR3 is TGCGCCAGCAGCTCTGGGGGGGGCACTGAAGCTTTCTTT.

V usage is TRBV21-1 and J usage is TRBJ2-7; no check of the table's D call, TRBD1, against the DNA was made. TRBV21-1 counts as a pseudogene. The CDR3 length is 15 residues. Here the CDR3 DNA reads TGTGCCAGCAGCAAATCGGGAAGGGACACCTACGAGCAGTACTTC. Amino acids: CASSKSGRDTYEQYF.

The chain couples TRBV18 to TRBJ1-2; D might be TRBD1 (6 bases). The V end lost 3 bases, the J end lost 4 bases, and 12 bases lay between the germline ends. Germline CDR1 reads KGHSH; CDR2 reads LQKENI. The CDR3 loop spans 14 amino acids. For the CDR3, the DNA is TGTGCCAGCTCACCGGACAGCGTCGCCTATGGCTACACCTTC. Amino acid sequence: CASSPDSVAYGYTF.

The chain recombines TRBV19 with TRBJ1-1; tentatively, D is TRBD1 (5 bases). Germline lookup yields CDR1 LNHDA and CDR2 SQIVND (reference sequence). The length of the CDR3 is 14 residues. Trimming left V 3 bases short and J 4 bases short, with 12 bases between. CDR3 sequence (DNA): TGTGCCAGTAGTATCTTGGGGCGTCGCACTGAAGCTTTCTTT. It codes for CASSILGRRTEAFF. Combining the CDR3 with reference TRBV19 and TRBJ1-1 gives the whole variable domain DGGITQSPKYLFRKEGQNVTLSCEQNLNHDAMYWYRQDPGQGLRLIYYSQIVNDFQKGDIAEGYSVSREKKESFPLTVTSAQKNPTAFYLCASSILGRRTEAFFGQGTRLTVV.

V usage is TRBV20-1 and J usage is TRBJ2-7; 7 positions agree with TRBD1. Germline V gene lookup returns CDR1 DFQATT and CDR2 SNEGSKA (reference sequence). The CDR3 runs 11 residues. V shed 6 bases and J 5 bases; nucleotides not matched to a gene: 4. This CDR3 is CSAITGDEQYF. Here the CDR3 DNA reads TGCAGTGCCATTACAGGGGACGAGCAGTACTTC.

This clone came up once. The rearrangement links TRBV27 to TRBJ1-5; TRBD1 matches 8 bases. J was trimmed by 3 bases and V by 4 bases; bases with no gene match: 11. The CDR3 is 17 residues long. Germline assignment: CDR1 MNHEY and CDR2 SMNVEV (reference sequence). The CDR3 DNA is TGTGCCAGCAGTTCCTCGGACAGGGTGGGACCCAATCAGCCCCAGCATTTT. Residues: CASSSSDRVGPNQPQHF.

The rearrangement joins TRBV9 to TRBJ1-3, with 9 bases matching TRBD1. The length of the CDR3 is 15 residues. Germline CDR1 and CDR2: SGDLS and YYNGEE. The V gene end was trimmed by 4 bases and the J gene end by 2 bases; junction bases not matched to a gene: 4. The CDR3 region is CASSRQGVTGNTIYF. In DNA form, the CDR3 reads TGTGCCAGCAGCCGACAGGGGGTGACTGGAAACACCATATATTTT.

The chain combines TRBV7-9 with TRBJ2-2, with a possible D match to TRBD2 (6 bases). V was cut by 7 bases and J by 1 base, with 16 bases left in between. The CDR3 has 16 residues. Germline lookup yields CDR1 SEHNR and CDR2 FQNEAQ (reference sequence). The CDR3 DNA follows: TGTGCCAGCACCCTCTCCCTCGGGGGGAACACCGGGGAGCTGTTTTTT. This translates into CASTLSLGGNTGELFF.

In its sample, this clone was seen a few times. The V and J genes are TRBV5-1 and TRBJ1-6; D perhaps matches TRBD1 (6 bases). V lost 4 bases to trimming and J lost 8 bases, with 16 bases between them. The CDR3 length is 15 residues. Looked up from germline, CDR1 is SGHRS and CDR2 is YFSETQ. CDR3 region: CASSPPTGGDSPLHF. As DNA, the CDR3 is TGCGCCAGCAGCCCACCGACAGGTGGGGATTCACCCCTCCACTTT.

This clone appeared a single time. The chain employs TRBV30 and TRBJ1-2; 7 bases match TRBD1. This CDR3 region has 13 residues. V dropped 0 bases and J dropped 8; count of bases not matched to a gene: 6. Germline-derived CDR1 and CDR2 are GTSNPN and SVGIG (reference sequence). In nucleotides, the CDR3 is TGTGCCTGGAGTGTTACAGGGGAGTACGGCTACACCTTC. Translated, it gives CAWSVTGEYGYTF.

The chain carries TRBV6-1 and TRBJ2-7, with 8 bases fitting TRBD1. Losses at the gene ends were 1 base for V and 6 bases for J; bases not matched to a gene: 5. This CDR3 comprises 14 residues. Per germline, CDR1 MNHNS and CDR2 SASEGT. CDR3 in DNA: TGTGCCAGCAGTGAAGAACCAGGGGGCGTCGAGCAGTACTTC. It translates to CASSEEPGGVEQYF.

This clone was observed a single time. The chain has TRBV7-7 and TRBJ1-2; a weak D match, TRBD1 (5 bases). The V end was cut by 6 bases, the J end by 5 bases, with 13 bases between. The CDR3 runs 13 residues. Germline assignment: CDR1 SSHAT and CDR2 FNYEAQ (reference sequence). In DNA, the CDR3 is TGTGCCAGCAGGCGGGGGATTACATATGGCTACACCTTC. It translates to CASRRGITYGYTF.

The chain uses TRBV5-1 and TRBJ2-2; 8 positions agree with TRBD1. CDR1 and CDR2 from the germline V gene are SGHRS and YFSETQ. The V gene end was trimmed by 6 bases and the J gene end by 6 bases; junction bases not matched to a gene: 4. The CDR3 has 13 amino acids. The CDR3 protein is CASTSGGPGELFF. DNA for the CDR3: TGCGCCAGCACCTCAGGGGGCCCCGGGGAGCTGTTTTTT.